This T cell receptor beta chain appears in the sequencing data of a study of a mutant IDH1 vaccine in newly diagnosed glioma. Study-wide background: Radiotherapy alone preceded vaccination by 4-6 weeks; alternatively, vaccination started with temozolomide cycles. Patients arrived already treated with radiotherapy, temozolomide, or both, most having had both. Study-level results: Pseudoprogression apparently tracked independently of changes in top peripheral T cell clonotypes.

Sequenced by immunoSEQ multiplex PCR; TCRdb stores in-frame clones only, minus some. Altogether roughly 60,000 clones are present, under 85% being singletons, with the ten largest covering 3% to 4%. Of note for this clone: The target antigen is unknown.

Time point denoted: week 11, during vaccination. Vaccination comprised doses that each held 300 ug of mutant IDH1 20-mer peptide, plus topical imiquimod. The CDR3 spans 15 residues. The germline CDR1 and CDR2 sequences are LNHDA and SQIVND (reference sequence). V lost 6 bases and J 7 bases, leaving 21 bases between the germline ends. The receptor comes from a man between 25 and 39 years old with glioma. The J gene is TRBJ1-2, the V gene TRBV19, with D unresolved. This specimen was PBMCs, taken from a glioma patient whose treatment included an IDH1 peptide vaccine. The CDR3 is CASRSGPTLHGGYTF. CDR3 coding DNA: TGTGCCAGTAGATCCGGGCCTACCCTTCACGGTGGCTACACCTTC.